Listed below are T cell receptor beta chains from one sample, sequenced in a study of cytomegalovirus exposure and HLA in healthy donors. This table comes from immunoSEQ multiplex PCR, and its TCRdb copy is limited to in-frame clones, with some not included. The table lists approximately 180,000 clones. What was sequenced was PBMCs. These receptors were collected from a man aged 30-40 years in good health and CMV-seronegative. The conserved cysteine and the conserved F or W are not part of the CDR3 here. The order of the fields is V gene, CDR3 protein.

TRBV7-9	ASTSGIGGDYEQY
TRBV19	ASSLKTGSPSGNTIY
TRBV4-2	ASSQARPGQGANTIY
TRBV7-9	ASSLQGFTDTQY
TRBV5-1	ASSLEAASHEQY
TRBV11-3	ASSSGGGRGPSYNEQF
TRBV18	ASSPTVGGNQPQH
TRBV6-5	ASSYGRSPNTGELF
TRBV9	ASSGDEGGGFNEKLF
TRBV6-5	ASSYTLAGGQETQY
TRBV19	ASSMGTGGSTEAF
TRBV29-1	SVETQVHYGYT
TRBV6-1	ASCMDRGNDEQY
TRBV11-2	ASRPKTGEQY
TRBV6-5	ASSSTLNTEAF
TRBV7-8	ASSRESGNEQF
TRBV6-5	ASSPGTGGIFEQF
TRBV19	ASSTETGATGELF
TRBV5-1	ASSLAGTRQGEQY
TRBV12-5	ASPVSGTDTQY
TRBV6-1	ASSETGSGANVLT
TRBV9	ASSAGGTSGATDTQY
TRBV7-9	ASSLGVGQDNYGYT
TRBV5-1	ASSWTGTSGGYT
TRBV6-1	ASSETGTQY
TRBV9	ASSTRGAGTDTQY
TRBV28	ASSSGLAGVLIGSTDTQY
TRBV6-4	ASSIYGGEETQY
TRBV5-1	ASSLRDRGETQY